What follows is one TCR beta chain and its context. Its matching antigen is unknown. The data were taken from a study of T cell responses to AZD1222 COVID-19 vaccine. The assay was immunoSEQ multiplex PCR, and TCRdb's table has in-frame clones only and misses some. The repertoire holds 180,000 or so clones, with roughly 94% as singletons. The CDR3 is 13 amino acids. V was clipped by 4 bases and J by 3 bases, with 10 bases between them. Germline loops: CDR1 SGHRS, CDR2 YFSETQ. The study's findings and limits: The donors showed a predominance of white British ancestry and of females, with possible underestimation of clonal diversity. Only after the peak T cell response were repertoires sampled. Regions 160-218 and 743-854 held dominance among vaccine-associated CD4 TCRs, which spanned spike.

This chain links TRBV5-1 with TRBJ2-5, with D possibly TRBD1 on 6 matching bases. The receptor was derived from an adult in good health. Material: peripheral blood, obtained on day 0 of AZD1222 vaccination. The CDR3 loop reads CASSLRQEETQYF. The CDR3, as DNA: TGCGCCAGCAGCCTTCGACAGGAAGAGACCCAGTACTTC.